This TCR beta chain was recovered during a study of CD8 T cells in ankylosing spondylitis. This clonotype was seen a few times. The antigen remains undetermined. Each CDR3 protein gets one entry after TCRdb re-called the 5' RACE reads with MiXCR. The table shows around 890,000 distinct CDR3 sequences, with 12% occurring only once. Looked up from germline, CDR1 is SEHNR and CDR2 is FQNEAQ (reference sequence). Trimming stripped 3 bases from V and 3 bases from J, with 14 bases between. The CDR3 runs to 15 residues. Study-wide findings and caveats: Seven to nine highly homologous variants formed a TCR beta motif that appeared characteristic of ankylosing spondylitis blood.

The material sequenced was blood, either unsorted or a sorted T cell fraction (not recorded which). The V call is TRBV7-9, the J call TRBJ1-1, with a possible D match to TRBD1 (6 bases). This receptor was identified in a male donor with ankylosing spondylitis. CDR3 residues: CASSFLSGVHTEAFF. The CDR3 bases are TGTGCCAGCAGCTTCCTTTCAGGGGTTCACACTGAAGCTTTCTTT. Based on the CDR3 plus reference TRBV7-9 and TRBJ1-1, the full variable domain is DTGVSQNPRHKITKRGQNVTFRCDPISEHNRLYWYRQTLGQGPEFLTYFQNEAQLEKSRLLSDRFSAERPKGSFSTLEIQRTEQGDSAMYLCASSFLSGVHTEAFFGQGTRLTVV.